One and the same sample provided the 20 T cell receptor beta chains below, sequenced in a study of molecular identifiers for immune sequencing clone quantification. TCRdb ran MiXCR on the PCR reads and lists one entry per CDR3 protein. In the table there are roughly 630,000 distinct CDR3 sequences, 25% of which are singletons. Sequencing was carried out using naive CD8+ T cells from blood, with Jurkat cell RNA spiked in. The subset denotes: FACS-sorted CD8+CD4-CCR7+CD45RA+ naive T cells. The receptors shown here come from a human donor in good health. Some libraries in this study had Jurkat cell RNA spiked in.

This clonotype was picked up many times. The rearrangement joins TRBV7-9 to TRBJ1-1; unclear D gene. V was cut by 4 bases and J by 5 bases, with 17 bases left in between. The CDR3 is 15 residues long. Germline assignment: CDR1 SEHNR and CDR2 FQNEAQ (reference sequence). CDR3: CASSWEDGQETEAFF. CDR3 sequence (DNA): TGTGCCAGCAGCTGGGAAGACGGGCAAGAGACTGAAGCTTTCTTT.

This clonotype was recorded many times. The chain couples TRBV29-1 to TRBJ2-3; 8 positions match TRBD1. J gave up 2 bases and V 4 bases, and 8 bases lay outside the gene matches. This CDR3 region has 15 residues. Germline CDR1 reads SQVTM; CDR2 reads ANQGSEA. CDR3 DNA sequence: TGCAGCGTTGTTGACAGGGGAACGAACACAGATACGCAGTATTTT. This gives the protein CSVVDRGTNTDTQYF.

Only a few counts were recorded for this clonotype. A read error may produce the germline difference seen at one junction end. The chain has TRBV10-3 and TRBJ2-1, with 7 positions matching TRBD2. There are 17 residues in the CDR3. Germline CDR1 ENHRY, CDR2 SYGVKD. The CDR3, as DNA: TGTGCCATCAGAGAGTCGGTAGGCGGGGGTCCCTACAATGAGCAGTTCTTC. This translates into CAIRESVGGGPYNEQFF.

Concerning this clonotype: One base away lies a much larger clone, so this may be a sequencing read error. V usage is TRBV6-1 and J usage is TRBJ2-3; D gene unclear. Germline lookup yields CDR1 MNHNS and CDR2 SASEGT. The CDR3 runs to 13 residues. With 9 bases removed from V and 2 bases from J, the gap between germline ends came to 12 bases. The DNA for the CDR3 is TGTGCCAGGATTTTTGCGGACACAGATACGCAGTATTTT. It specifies CARIFADTDTQYF.

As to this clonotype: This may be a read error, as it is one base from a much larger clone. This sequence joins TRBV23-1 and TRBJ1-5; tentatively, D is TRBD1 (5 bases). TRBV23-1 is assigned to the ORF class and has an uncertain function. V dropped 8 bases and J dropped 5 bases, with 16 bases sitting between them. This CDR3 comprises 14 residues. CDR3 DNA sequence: TGCGCCAGCTCCCGACAGTTTTTCGATCAGCCCCAGCATTTT. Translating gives CASSRQFFDQPQHF.

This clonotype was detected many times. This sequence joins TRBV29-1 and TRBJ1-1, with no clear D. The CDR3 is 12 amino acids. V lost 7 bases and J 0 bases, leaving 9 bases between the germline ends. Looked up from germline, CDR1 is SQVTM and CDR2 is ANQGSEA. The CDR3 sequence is CSGESMNTEAFF. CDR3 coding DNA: TGCAGCGGAGAGTCCATGAACACTGAAGCTTTCTTT.

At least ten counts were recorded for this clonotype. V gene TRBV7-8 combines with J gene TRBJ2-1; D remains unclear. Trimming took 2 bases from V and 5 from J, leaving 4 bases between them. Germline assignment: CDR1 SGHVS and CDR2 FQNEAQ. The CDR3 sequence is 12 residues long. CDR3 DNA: TGTGCCAGCAGCTTAACGAACAATGAGCAGTTCTTC. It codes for CASSLTNNEQFF.

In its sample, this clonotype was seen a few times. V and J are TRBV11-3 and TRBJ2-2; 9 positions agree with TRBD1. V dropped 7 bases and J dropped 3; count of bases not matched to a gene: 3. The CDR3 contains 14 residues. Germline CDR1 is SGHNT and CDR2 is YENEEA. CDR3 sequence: CASTWTGDTGELFF. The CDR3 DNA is TGTGCCAGCACCTGGACAGGGGACACCGGGGAGCTGTTTTTT. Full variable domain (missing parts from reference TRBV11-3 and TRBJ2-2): EAGVVQSPRYKIIEKKQPVAFWCNPISGHNTLYWYLQNLGQGPELLIRYENEEAVDDSQLPKDRFSAERLKGVDSTLKIQPAELGDSAVYLCASTWTGDTGELFFGEGSRLTVL.

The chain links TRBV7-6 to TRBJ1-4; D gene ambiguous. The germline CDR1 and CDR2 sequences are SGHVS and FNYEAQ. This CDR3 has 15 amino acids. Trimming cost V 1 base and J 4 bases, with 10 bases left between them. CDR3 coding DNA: TGTGCCAGCAGCTTAGATTCAGGCCGTAATGAAAAACTGTTTTTT. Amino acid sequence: CASSLDSGRNEKLFF.

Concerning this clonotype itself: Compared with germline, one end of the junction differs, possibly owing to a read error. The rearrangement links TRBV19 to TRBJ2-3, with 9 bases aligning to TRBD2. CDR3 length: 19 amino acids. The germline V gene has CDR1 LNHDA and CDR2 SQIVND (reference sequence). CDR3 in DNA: TGTGCCTGTAGTATAGGGCCTAGCGGGATTTCGATCGGCACAGATACGCAGTATTTT. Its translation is CACSIGPSGISIGTDTQYF.

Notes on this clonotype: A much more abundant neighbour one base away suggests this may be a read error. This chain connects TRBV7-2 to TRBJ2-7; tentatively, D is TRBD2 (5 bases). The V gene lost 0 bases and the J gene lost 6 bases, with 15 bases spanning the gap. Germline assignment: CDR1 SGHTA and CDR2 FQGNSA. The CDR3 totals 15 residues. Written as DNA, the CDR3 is TGTGCCAGCAGCTTAGCGGGAGTGTACGCCGCCGAGCAGTACTTC. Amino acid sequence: CASSLAGVYAAEQYF.

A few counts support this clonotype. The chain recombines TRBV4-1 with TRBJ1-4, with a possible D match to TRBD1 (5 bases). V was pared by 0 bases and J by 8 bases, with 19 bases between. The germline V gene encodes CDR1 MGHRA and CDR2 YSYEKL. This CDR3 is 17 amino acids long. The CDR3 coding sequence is TGCGCCAGCAGCCAAGATCTGGGTTTGGGGGGTAGGGAAAAACTGTTTTTT. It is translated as CASSQDLGLGGREKLFF.

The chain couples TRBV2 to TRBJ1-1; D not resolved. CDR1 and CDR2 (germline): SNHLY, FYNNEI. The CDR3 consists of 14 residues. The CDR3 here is CAIPVESMNTEAFF. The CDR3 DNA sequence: TGTGCGATCCCAGTGGAAAGCATGAACACTGAAGCTTTCTTT.

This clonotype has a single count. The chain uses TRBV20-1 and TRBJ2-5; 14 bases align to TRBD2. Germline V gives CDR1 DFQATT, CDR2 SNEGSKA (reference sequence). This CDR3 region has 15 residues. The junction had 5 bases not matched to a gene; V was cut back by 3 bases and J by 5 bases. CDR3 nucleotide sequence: TGCAGTGCTAGCTGGGGACTAGCGGGGGAGGAGACCCAGTACTTC. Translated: CSASWGLAGEETQYF.

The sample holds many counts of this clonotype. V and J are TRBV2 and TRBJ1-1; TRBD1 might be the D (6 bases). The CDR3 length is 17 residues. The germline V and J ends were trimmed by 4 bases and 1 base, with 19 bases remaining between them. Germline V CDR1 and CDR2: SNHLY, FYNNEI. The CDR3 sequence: CASSGGADPRENTEAFF. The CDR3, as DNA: TGTGCCAGCAGTGGGGGGGCGGACCCGAGGGAGAACACTGAAGCTTTCTTT.

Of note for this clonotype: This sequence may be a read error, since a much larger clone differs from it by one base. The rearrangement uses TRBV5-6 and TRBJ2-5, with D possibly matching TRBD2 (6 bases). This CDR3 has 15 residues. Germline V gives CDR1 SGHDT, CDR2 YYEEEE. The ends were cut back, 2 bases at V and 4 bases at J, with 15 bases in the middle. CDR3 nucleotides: TGTGCCAGCAGCTTCGCGGGACCAGCGGGAGAGACCCAGTACTTC. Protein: CASSFAGPAGETQYF. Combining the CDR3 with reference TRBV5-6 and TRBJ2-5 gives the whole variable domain DAGVTQSPTHLIKTRGQQVTLRCSPKSGHDTVSWYQQALGQGPQFIFQYYEEEERQRGNFPDRFSGHQFPNYSSELNVNALLLGDSALYLCASSFAGPAGETQYFGPGTRLLVL.

As DNA, the CDR3 is TGTGCCAGCAGCTTAGGAGGGAGCGGTTCCTACGAGCAGTACTTC. This codes for CASSLGGSGSYEQYF. The gene calls are TRBV7-3 and TRBJ2-7, with D possibly matching TRBD2 (6 bases). CDR1 and CDR2 from the germline V gene are SGHTA and FQGTGA. Between the trimmed V and J ends, which lost 2 bases and 1 base, there was a span of 12 bases. The CDR3 is 15 amino acids.

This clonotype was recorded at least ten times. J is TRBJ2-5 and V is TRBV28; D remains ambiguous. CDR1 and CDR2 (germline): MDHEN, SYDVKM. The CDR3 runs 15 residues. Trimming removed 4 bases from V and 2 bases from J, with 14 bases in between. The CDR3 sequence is CASSSDHWSQETQYF. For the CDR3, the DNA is TGTGCCAGCAGTTCCGACCATTGGTCGCAAGAGACCCAGTACTTC.

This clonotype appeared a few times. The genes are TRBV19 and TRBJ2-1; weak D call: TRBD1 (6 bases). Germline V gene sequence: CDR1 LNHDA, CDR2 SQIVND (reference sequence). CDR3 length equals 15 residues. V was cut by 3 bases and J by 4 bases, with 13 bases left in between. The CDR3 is CASSILGARYNEQFF. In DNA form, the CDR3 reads TGTGCCAGTAGTATTTTGGGGGCGAGGTACAATGAGCAGTTCTTC. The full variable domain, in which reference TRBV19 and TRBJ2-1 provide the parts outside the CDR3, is DGGITQSPKYLFRKEGQNVTLSCEQNLNHDAMYWYRQDPGQGLRLIYYSQIVNDFQKGDIAEGYSVSREKKESFPLTVTSAQKNPTAFYLCASSILGARYNEQFFGPGTRLTVL.

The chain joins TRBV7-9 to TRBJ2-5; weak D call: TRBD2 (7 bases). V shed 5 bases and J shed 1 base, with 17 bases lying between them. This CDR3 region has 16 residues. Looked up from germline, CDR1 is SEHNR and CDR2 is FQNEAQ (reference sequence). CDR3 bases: TGTGCCAGCAGCCATCGGGGGGCTGGGTCCCAAGAGACCCAGTACTTC. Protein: CASSHRGAGSQETQYF.